Below, 18 T cell receptor beta chains from the same sample are listed, as sequenced in a study of T cells after posttransplantation cyclophosphamide. Clones were sequenced by immunoSEQ multiplex PCR, and TCRdb holds only the in-frame ones, with some missing. The sample presents 24,000 or so clones, none singletons. Sequencing used PBMCs. The source of these receptors is a woman aged 50 to 60 in good health, CMV-negative, and a related stem cell transplant donor.

This clone has at least ten counts. The chain joins TRBV2 to TRBJ1-3, with D unclear. This CDR3 has 15 residues. V lost 3 bases and J 2 bases, leaving 11 bases between the germline ends. Germline V lookup: CDR1 SNHLY, CDR2 FYNNEI. The CDR3 is CASSESGNPGNTIYF. The CDR3 DNA sequence: TGTGCCAGCAGTGAGAGTGGTAACCCTGGAAACACCATATATTTT.

Ten or more counts support this clone. The chain employs TRBV18 and TRBJ2-7; the match to TRBD2 covers 8 bases. With 6 bases clipped from V and 7 bases from J, the junction kept 17 bases outside the gene matches. This CDR3 is 16 amino acids long. The germline V gene encodes CDR1 KGHSH and CDR2 LQKENI. The CDR3 loop reads CASSKLGSGSPGEQYF. In nucleotides, the CDR3 is TGTGCCAGCTCGAAACTAGGGAGCGGGAGCCCAGGGGAGCAGTACTTC.

This clone is deemed medium-sized. At one end, the junction sequence differs from germline, possibly due to a read error. The chain couples TRBV7-2 to TRBJ2-7; 10 nucleotides agree with TRBD2. There are 13 residues in the CDR3. CDR1 SGHTA and CDR2 FQGNSA come from the germline V gene. DNA of the CDR3: TGTGCCAGCAGCTTAGATCTAGCGGGAGTGCTCAGATTC. It codes for CASSLDLAGVLRF.

Notes on this clone: Other nucleotide sequences in the sample specify the same CDR3. CDR3 in DNA: TGTGCCAGCAGTTACTCTCGCTGGGGAGTGAACACTGAAGCTTTCTTT. Translation: CASSYSRWGVNTEAFF. The chain combines TRBV6-5 with TRBJ1-1; D remains unclear. Looked up from germline, CDR1 is MNHEY and CDR2 is SVGAGI. V gave up 0 bases and J gave up 0 bases, with 11 bases separating them. The CDR3 has 16 residues.

This clone has a count of ten or more. This rearrangement joins TRBV4-2 to TRBJ2-1, with D possibly matching TRBD1 (5 bases). The CDR3 spans 15 residues. Deletions cut 2 bases from V and 4 bases from J, with 12 bases between. Germline CDR1 and CDR2: LGHNA and YNFKEQ. CDR3 region: CASSQHARTYNEQFF. The CDR3 DNA is TGTGCCAGCAGCCAACATGCCCGGACATACAATGAGCAGTTCTTC.

This clone appeared many times. The chain couples TRBV19 to TRBJ1-2, with 9 bases lining up with TRBD1. V lost 5 bases and J lost 6; bases outside the gene matches: 10. Per germline, CDR1 LNHDA and CDR2 SQIVND (reference sequence). The CDR3 length is 15 residues. CDR3 DNA: TGTGCCAGTAGTGTACGTCCCGGGACAGGGAATGGCTACACCTTC. This translates into CASSVRPGTGNGYTF. The variable domain in full, with the rest retrieved from reference TRBV19 and TRBJ1-2, is DGGITQSPKYLFRKEGQNVTLSCEQNLNHDAMYWYRQDPGQGLRLIYYSQIVNDFQKGDIAEGYSVSREKKESFPLTVTSAQKNPTAFYLCASSVRPGTGNGYTFGSGTRLTVV.

Many counts were recorded for this clone. The chain couples TRBV9 to TRBJ2-1, with 7 bases that match TRBD1. The V gene end was trimmed by 2 bases and the J gene end by 6 bases; junction bases not matched to a gene: 17. The CDR3 spans 18 residues. Looked up from germline, CDR1 is SGDLS and CDR2 is YYNGEE. CDR3 coding DNA: TGTGCCAGCAGCGTGAGTGCAGGGGGAGTAGGAAAGGGCAATGAGCAGTTCTTC. Amino acids: CASSVSAGGVGKGNEQFF. Supplemented by reference TRBV9 and TRBJ2-1, the full variable domain reads DSGVTQTPKHLITATGQRVTLRCSPRSGDLSVYWYQQSLDQGLQFLIQYYNGEERAKGNILERFSAQQFPDLHSELNLSSLELGDSALYFCASSVSAGGVGKGNEQFFGPGTRLTVL.

This clone was seen ten or more times. This chain joins TRBV5-8 and TRBJ1-3, with D uncertain. This CDR3 is built from 13 residues. Trimming shortened V by 1 base and J by 4 bases, and 6 bases separated the two germline ends. Germline V gene sequence: CDR1 SGHTS, CDR2 YDEGEE. The CDR3 loop reads CASSLSTGNTIYF. The CDR3 DNA is TGTGCCAGCAGCTTGAGTACAGGAAACACCATATATTTT.

This clone was seen many times. The rearrangement uses TRBV4-1 and TRBJ2-2; D uncertain. CDR1 is MGHRA, CDR2 YSYEKL, per germline. The CDR3 covers 15 residues. Trimming took off 0 bases at V and 6 bases at J, with 11 bases between the two ends. In nucleotides, the CDR3 is TGCGCCAGCAGCCAAGATGAGAAGTCGGCCGGGGAGCTGTTTTTT. This translates into CASSQDEKSAGELFF.

This clone was found many times. The chain employs TRBV27 and TRBJ2-7; 7 bases align to TRBD1. V was pared by 2 bases and J by 9 bases, with 19 bases of the junction left unmatched. This CDR3 has 17 residues. Germline-derived CDR1 and CDR2 are MNHEY and SMNVEV (reference sequence). In DNA, the CDR3 is TGTGCCAGCAGTTTAGGACTGTCGCGGACAGGAGTTTATGGGCAGTACTTC. Translated: CASSLGLSRTGVYGQYF.

This clone was recorded at least ten times. The V call is TRBV14, the J call TRBJ2-7; perhaps TRBD1 as D (6 bases). The CDR3 length is 15 residues. The ends were cut back, 5 bases at V and 1 base at J, with 15 bases in the middle. Germline CDR1 reads SGHDN; CDR2 reads FVKESK. CDR3 loop: CASSASWDTSYEQYF. The CDR3 DNA follows: TGTGCCAGCAGCGCCAGTTGGGACACTTCCTACGAGCAGTACTTC.

Ten or more counts support this clone. The V gene is TRBV19, the J gene TRBJ2-7; D might be TRBD2 (5 bases). With 5 bases removed from V and 3 bases from J, the gap between germline ends came to 14 bases. Looked up from germline, CDR1 is LNHDA and CDR2 is SQIVND (reference sequence). The CDR3 totals 14 residues. CDR3 bases: TGTGCCAGTAGTGAGACGGCGCGGGTCTACGAGCAGTACTTC. Translating it yields CASSETARVYEQYF.

The chain employs TRBV10-3 and TRBJ2-5; 8 positions match TRBD1. With the DNA end fitting TRBJ2-7 better, the J assignment may be wrong. Per the germline V gene, CDR1 is ENHRY and CDR2 is SYGVKD. The length of the CDR3 is 15 residues. CDR3 nucleotide sequence: TGTGCCATCAGTGATTCTCAGGGGGCTACTTACGAGCAGTACTTC. Protein: CAISDSQGATYEQYF.

This clone was observed many times. At one of its ends the junction is not consistent with the germline gene, which may arise from a read error. This sequence joins TRBV18 and TRBJ2-7; 7 bases align to TRBD1. Germline values: CDR1 KGHSH, CDR2 LQKENI. This CDR3 contains 17 residues. CDR3 protein: CASSLQGSSALSFEQYF. In nucleotides, the CDR3 is TGTGCCAGCTCACTACAGGGGTCCTCGGCCCTCTCCTTCGAGCAGTACTTC.

This clone was found many times. The chain joins TRBV29-1 to TRBJ1-1; 8 bases fit TRBD1. Germline CDR1 reads SQVTM; CDR2 reads ANQGSEA. The V and J ends lost 7 bases and 6 bases, in that order; junction bases with no gene match: 19. The CDR3 length is 16 residues. This CDR3 reads CSGGRDRSMFGSEAFF. The CDR3 nucleotides read TGCAGCGGCGGCCGGGACAGGTCAATGTTTGGGTCTGAAGCTTTCTTT.

This clone was counted many times. V and J are TRBV7-2 and TRBJ2-1, with 15 bases matching TRBD2. The J segment lost 10 bases and the V segment lost 6 bases, leaving 1 base of the junction unmatched. There are 13 residues in the CDR3. Germline V gene data show CDR1 as SGHTA and CDR2 as FQGNSA. CDR3 loop: CASRGLAGGEQFF. The CDR3 DNA is TGTGCCAGCAGGGGACTAGCGGGAGGCGAGCAGTTCTTC.

This clone was recorded many times. This rearrangement joins TRBV19 to TRBJ1-2; 9 nucleotides match TRBD1. The CDR3 has 14 amino acids. Germline CDR1 is LNHDA and CDR2 is SQIVND (reference sequence). V lost 4 bases and J lost 6; bases outside the gene matches: 6. CDR3 protein: CASSRRDRDHGYTF. The CDR3 DNA follows: TGTGCCAGTAGTAGAAGGGACAGGGATCATGGCTACACCTTC.

The table lists this clone with many counts. In the same sample, other DNA sequences code for this CDR3. The chain couples TRBV5-4 to TRBJ2-1; TRBD2 matches 14 bases. The V segment lost 4 bases and the J segment 8 bases; nucleotides outside the gene matches: 5. This CDR3 is 15 amino acids long. Germline values: CDR1 SGHNT, CDR2 YYREEE (reference sequence). CDR3 nucleotide sequence: TGTGCCAGCAGCCCGACTAGCGGGGGGGTCGATGAGCAGTTCTTC. Protein: CASSPTSGGVDEQFF. The complete variable domain, with remaining parts taken from reference TRBV5-4 and TRBJ2-1, reads ETGVTQSPTHLIKTRGQQVTLRCSSQSGHNTVSWYQQALGQGPQFIFQYYREEENGRGNFPPRFSGLQFPNYSSELNVNALELDDSALYLCASSPTSGGVDEQFFGPGTRLTVL.